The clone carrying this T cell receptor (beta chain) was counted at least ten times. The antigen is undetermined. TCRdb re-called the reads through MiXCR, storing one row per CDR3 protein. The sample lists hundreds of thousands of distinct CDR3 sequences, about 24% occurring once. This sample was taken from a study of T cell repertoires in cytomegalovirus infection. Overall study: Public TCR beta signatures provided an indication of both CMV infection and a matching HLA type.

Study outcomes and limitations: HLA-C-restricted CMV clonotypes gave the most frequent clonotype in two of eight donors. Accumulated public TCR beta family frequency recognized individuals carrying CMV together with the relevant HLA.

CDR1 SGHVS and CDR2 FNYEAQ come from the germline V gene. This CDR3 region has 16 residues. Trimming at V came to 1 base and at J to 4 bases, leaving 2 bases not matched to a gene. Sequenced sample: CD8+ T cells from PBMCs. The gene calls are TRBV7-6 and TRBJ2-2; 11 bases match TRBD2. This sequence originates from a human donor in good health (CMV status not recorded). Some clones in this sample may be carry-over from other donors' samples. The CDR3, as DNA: TGTGCCAGCAGCTTAGTACTAGCGGGGGCCACCGGGGAGCTGTTTTTT. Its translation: CASSLVLAGATGELFF.